A selection of T cell receptor beta chains follows, all from one sample in a study of blood T cell repertoires in COVID-19. Clones were read by immunoSEQ multiplex PCR, and TCRdb kept only the in-frame ones, dropping some. The table lists 230,000 or so clones, about 90% of them singletons. Sequenced input: peripheral blood. These receptors came from a man aged 35-49 years with active or convalescent COVID-19. CDR3s include the opening cysteine and the closing phenylalanine or tryptophan. D genes are given only for firm matches. Clone size, where shown, is once, few, many, or a class for clones that have expanded.

d_gene	v_gene	j_gene	abundance	CDR3aa	CDR3nt
NA	TRBV6-1	TRBJ1-2	NA	CASSEPLGGYTF	TGTGCCAGCAGTGAACCGCTCGGGGGCTACACCTTC
TRBD1	TRBV5-1	TRBJ1-4	few	CASSTQGAGANEKLFF	TGCGCCAGCAGCACACAGGGGGCAGGAGCTAATGAAAAACTGTTTTTT
TRBD1	TRBV27	TRBJ2-7	NA	CASSLAGGIYEQYF	TGTGCCAGCAGTTTAGCAGGGGGCATATACGAGCAGTACTTC
NA	TRBV5-5	TRBJ2-2	NA	CASSLGLAGELFF	TGTGCCAGCAGCTTGGGACTAGCCGGGGAGCTGTTTTTT
NA	TRBV5-1	TRBJ2-7	NA	CASSLGGASSYEQYF	TGCGCCAGCAGCTTGGGAGGAGCGAGCTCCTACGAGCAGTACTTC
NA	TRBV5-8	TRBJ2-5	NA	CASSWSGGAETQYF	TGTGCCAGCAGCTGGTCGGGGGGCGCGGAGACCCAGTACTTC
NA	TRBV18	TRBJ1-4	NA	CASSQRTNEKLFF	TGTGCCAGCTCACAGCGGACTAATGAAAAACTGTTTTTT
NA	TRBV4-2	TRBJ2-7	NA	CASSQEATQGYEQYF	TGTGCCAGCAGCCAAGAGGCCACCCAGGGCTACGAGCAGTACTTC
NA	TRBV30	TRBJ2-7	NA	CAWSVRAGNEQYF	TGTGCCTGGAGTGTACGCGCAGGGAACGAGCAGTACTTC
NA	TRBV7-2	TRBJ2-3	NA	CASSQWGASTDTQYF	TGTGCCAGCAGCCAGTGGGGAGCTAGCACAGATACGCAGTATTTT
NA	TRBV14	TRBJ2-4	NA	CASSHSPAKNIQYF	TGTGCCAGCAGCCACTCCCCAGCCAAAAACATTCAGTACTTC
NA	TRBV6-5	TRBJ1-1	few	CASSRGGSNTEAFF	TGTGCCAGCAGCAGGGGAGGGTCTAACACTGAAGCTTTCTTT
NA	TRBV15	TRBJ1-2	NA	CATSRDARDYGYTF	TGTGCCACCAGCAGAGATGCACGGGACTATGGCTACACCTTC
TRBD1	TRBV6-5	TRBJ1-1	once	CASSYRGRGTEAFF	TGTGCCAGCAGTTACAGGGGGCGCGGGACTGAAGCTTTCTTT
NA	TRBV5-1	TRBJ2-5	NA	CASSTQGSQETQYF	TGCGCCAGCAGCACCCAGGGGTCCCAAGAGACCCAGTACTTC
TRBD2	TRBV7-8	TRBJ2-3	NA	CASSTGLAYSTDTQYF	TGTGCCAGCAGCACAGGACTAGCGTATAGCACAGATACGCAGTATTTT
NA	TRBV18	TRBJ1-1	NA	CASSPQGVNTEAFF	TGTGCCAGCTCACCACAGGGGGTGAACACTGAAGCTTTCTTT
NA	TRBV2	TRBJ1-6	once	CASTPTPDTSNSPLHF	TGTGCCAGCACCCCGACCCCGGACACATCCAATTCACCCCTCCACTTT
NA	TRBV7-2	TRBJ2-1	once	CASSEGRTYRHEQFF	TGTGCCAGCAGCGAGGGTAGAACCTACCGCCATGAGCAGTTCTTC
NA	TRBV18	TRBJ1-1	NA	CASSPLYRVAEAFF	TGTGCCAGCTCACCTTTATACAGGGTCGCTGAAGCTTTCTTT
NA	TRBV30	TRBJ1-3	NA	CAWSVSAGGNTIYF	TGTGCCTGGAGTGTAAGCGCGGGTGGAAACACCATATATTTT
TRBD1	TRBV7-3	TRBJ2-1	NA	CASSFPGQGGYNEQFF	TGTGCCAGCAGCTTCCCCGGACAGGGGGGCTACAATGAGCAGTTCTTC
TRBD1	TRBV9	TRBJ2-3	NA	CASSSWDSETDTQYF	TGTGCCAGCAGCTCCTGGGACAGCGAAACAGATACGCAGTATTTT
TRBD1	TRBV5-6	TRBJ2-7	once	CASSLDRGPSYEQYF	TGTGCCAGCAGCTTGGACAGGGGGCCGAGCTACGAGCAGTACTTC
TRBD2	TRBV11-2	TRBJ2-1	NA	CASSLEVTSGRNEQFF	TGTGCCAGCAGCTTAGAAGTGACTAGCGGGAGGAATGAGCAGTTCTTC
NA	TRBV27	TRBJ2-2	NA	CASSSPSSAGELFF	TGTGCCAGCAGTTCACCATCTAGCGCCGGGGAGCTGTTTTTT
NA	TRBV3-1/TRBV3-2	TRBJ1-3	NA	CASSQGTGNTIYF	TGTGCCAGCAGCCAAGGTACTGGAAACACCATATATTTT